The present TCR beta chain was sequenced within a study of graft-versus-host responses after intestinal transplantation. V shed 4 bases and J shed 6 bases, with 11 bases lying between them. The CDR3 spans 13 residues. CDR1 and CDR2 (germline): SNHLY, FYNNEI. Assay: immunoSEQ multiplex PCR; the TCRdb copy retains only in-frame clones and omits some. The sample includes around 100,000 clones, around 94% of them seen just once. As regards this clone: The antigen is undetermined.

This rearrangement joins TRBV2 to TRBJ2-3; D not certain. The sequences come from unstimulated CD4+ T cells sorted from spleen or lymph node cells, collected before transplant. This receptor was taken from a human donor who was the organ donor for an intestinal transplant. As DNA, the CDR3 is TGTGCCAGCAGTGTGGCCCGAGTCGATACGCAGTATTTT. It yields the protein CASSVARVDTQYF.